Shown below are 9 T cell receptor beta chains from a single sample sequenced in a study of cytomegalovirus exposure and HLA in healthy donors. Clones were sequenced by immunoSEQ multiplex PCR, and TCRdb holds only the in-frame ones, with some missing. This table holds some 130,000 clones, just under 85% found once. Sequencing was carried out using PBMCs. These receptors all stem from a man in his thirties or forties in good health and CMV-seropositive.

The CDR3 sequence is CASGKAGSYEQYF. The CDR3 DNA is TGTGCCAGTGGAAAAGCGGGGTCCTACGAGCAGTACTTC. The chain links TRBV2 to TRBJ2-7; 7 nucleotides match TRBD2. The germline gives CDR1 SNHLY, CDR2 FYNNEI. The V and J ends lost 9 bases and 1 base, in that order; junction bases with no gene match: 6. The CDR3 totals 13 residues. Using reference TRBV2 and TRBJ2-7 for the parts outside the CDR3, the full variable domain is EPEVTQTPSHQVTQMGQEVILRCVPISNHLYFYWYRQILGQKVEFLVSFYNNEISEKSEIFDDQFSVERPDGSNFTLKIRSTKLEDSAMYFCASGKAGSYEQYFGPGTRLTVT.

V and J are TRBV20-1 and TRBJ2-7, with D maybe TRBD2 (6 bases). V lost 6 bases, J lost 5 bases, and 11 bases lay in between. CDR1 and CDR2 from the germline V gene are DFQATT and SNEGSKA (reference sequence). The CDR3 length is 11 residues. CDR3 in DNA: TGCAGTGCGGGCGGGACCGACGAGCAGTACTTC. Its translation: CSAGGTDEQYF.

In this sample, this clone turned up many times. V and J are TRBV30 and TRBJ1-1; D may be TRBD1 (5 bases). Trimming removed 2 bases from V and 4 bases from J, with 8 bases in between. Germline V gives CDR1 GTSNPN, CDR2 SVGIG (reference sequence). The CDR3 length is 12 residues. CDR3 amino acids: CAWSPGRTEAFF. As DNA, the CDR3 is TGTGCCTGGAGTCCAGGGCGCACTGAAGCTTTCTTT. The variable domain in full, completed from reference TRBV30 and TRBJ1-1, reads SQTIHQWPATLVQPVGSPLSLECTVEGTSNPNLYWYRQAAGRGLQLLFYSVGIGQISSEVPQNLSASRPQDRQFILSSKKLLLSDSGFYLCAWSPGRTEAFFGQGTRLTVV.

This chain connects TRBV19 to TRBJ2-1; D not certain. V lost 1 base to trimming and J lost 13 bases, with 11 bases between them. This CDR3 region has 12 residues. Germline assignment: CDR1 LNHDA and CDR2 SQIVND (reference sequence). CDR3 bases: TGTGCCAGTAGTATAGTCGGGTACAACCAGTTCTTC. Translation: CASSIVGYNQFF.

This chain connects TRBV7-3 to TRBJ2-3; TRBD2 is a possible D gene (5 bases). The CDR3 spans 11 residues. Germline CDR1 is SGHTA and CDR2 is FQGTGA. Trimming cost V 1 base and J 9 bases, with 5 bases left between them. The CDR3 loop reads CASSLRGTQYF. The CDR3 region has the DNA TGTGCCAGCAGCTTAAGAGGGACGCAGTATTTT.

This sequence joins TRBV7-2 and TRBJ2-7; TRBD2 agrees at 10 bases. The germline V gene has CDR1 SGHTA and CDR2 FQGNSA. CDR3 length: 15 residues. J gave up 9 bases and V 5 bases, and 13 bases lay outside the gene matches. This CDR3 reads CASSPLGSGGFGQYF. In nucleotides, the CDR3 is TGTGCCAGCAGCCCTCTGGGTAGCGGGGGGTTCGGGCAGTACTTC.

The chain joins TRBV9 to TRBJ2-5; TRBD1 matches at 12 bases. The CDR3 runs to 15 residues. Germline V lookup: CDR1 SGDLS, CDR2 YYNGEE. Unmatched junction bases numbered 5, after V lost 4 bases and J lost 4 bases. The CDR3, as DNA: TGTGCCAGCAGCATGGGACAGGGGGCCTCAGAGACCCAGTACTTC. It translates to CASSMGQGASETQYF.

The chain is built from TRBV4-1 and TRBJ2-3; 10 bases are a match to TRBD2. CDR1 and CDR2 from the germline V gene are MGHRA and YSYEKL. The J segment lost 1 base and the V segment lost 3 bases, leaving 10 bases of the junction unmatched. This CDR3 contains 18 residues. In nucleotides, the CDR3 is TGCGCCAGCAGCCAGGACGGCAGCGGGAGGGGGGGCACAGATACGCAGTATTTT. Amino acid sequence: CASSQDGSGRGGTDTQYF.

The gene calls are TRBV4-1 and TRBJ1-3; no firm D call. The CDR3 sequence is 15 residues long. Trimming took off 1 base at V and 0 bases at J, with 7 bases between the two ends. CDR1 and CDR2 from the germline V gene are MGHRA and YSYEKL. The CDR3 DNA reads TGCGCCAGCAGCCAAGGTCCCCTCTCTGGAAACACCATATATTTT. Its protein is CASSQGPLSGNTIYF.